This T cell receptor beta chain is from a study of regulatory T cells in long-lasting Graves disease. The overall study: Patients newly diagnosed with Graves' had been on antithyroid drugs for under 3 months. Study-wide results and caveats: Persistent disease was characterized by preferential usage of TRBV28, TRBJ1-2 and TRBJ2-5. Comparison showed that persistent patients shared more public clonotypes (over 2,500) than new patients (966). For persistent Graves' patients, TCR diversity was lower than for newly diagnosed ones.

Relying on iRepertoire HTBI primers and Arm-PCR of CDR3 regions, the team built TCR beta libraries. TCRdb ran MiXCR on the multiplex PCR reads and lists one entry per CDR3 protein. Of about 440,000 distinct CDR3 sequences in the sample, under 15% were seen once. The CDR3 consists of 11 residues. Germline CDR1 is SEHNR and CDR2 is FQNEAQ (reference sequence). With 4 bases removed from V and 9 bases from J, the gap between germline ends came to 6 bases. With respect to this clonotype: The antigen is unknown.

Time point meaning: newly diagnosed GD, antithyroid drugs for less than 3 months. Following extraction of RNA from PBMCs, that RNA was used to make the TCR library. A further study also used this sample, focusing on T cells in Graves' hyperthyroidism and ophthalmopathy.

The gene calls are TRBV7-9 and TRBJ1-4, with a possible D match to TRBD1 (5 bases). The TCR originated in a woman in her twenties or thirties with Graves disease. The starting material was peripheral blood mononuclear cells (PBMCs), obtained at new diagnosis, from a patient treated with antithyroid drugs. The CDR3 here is CASSSGQKLFF. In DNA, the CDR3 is TGTGCCAGCAGCTCGGGACAAAAACTGTTTTTT.